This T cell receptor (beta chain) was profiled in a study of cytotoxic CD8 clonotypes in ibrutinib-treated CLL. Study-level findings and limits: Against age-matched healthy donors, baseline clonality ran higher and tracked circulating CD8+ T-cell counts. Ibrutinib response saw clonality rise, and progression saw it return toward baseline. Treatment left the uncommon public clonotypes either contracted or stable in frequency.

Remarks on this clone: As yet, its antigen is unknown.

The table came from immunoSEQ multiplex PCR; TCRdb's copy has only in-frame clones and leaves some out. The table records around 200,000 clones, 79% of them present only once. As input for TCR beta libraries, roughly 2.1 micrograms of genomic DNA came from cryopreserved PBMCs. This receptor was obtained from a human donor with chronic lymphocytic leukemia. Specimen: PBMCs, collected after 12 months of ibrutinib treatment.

The CDR3 reads CASSLLGLAGGSSYEQYF. The CDR3 nucleotides are TGTGCCAGCTCACTCTTGGGACTAGCGGGAGGAAGCTCCTACGAGCAGTACTTC. V usage is TRBV18 and J usage is TRBJ2-7, with 15 bases lining up with TRBD2. V lost 4 bases and J lost 0; bases outside the gene matches: 7. The CDR3 contains 18 residues. From germline, CDR1 is KGHSH and CDR2 LQKENI.